This note documents a single T cell receptor beta chain sequence. Its target is unknown. Assay used: immunoSEQ multiplex PCR; TCRdb lists only in-frame clones, some missing. The sample holds 9,000 or so clones, 65% to 75% seen once. The data originate from a study of chemoradiotherapy in HPV16-positive cancers. Study at large: A couple of HPV16-positive patients' cells yielded candidate HPV-specific clones and common motifs.

Findings and caveats of the study: During treatment, candidate HPV-specific clones and E7-related motifs expanded in tumor. Only a couple of HPV16-positive patients supplied the functional HPV-specificity definition. Better recurrence-free survival went with HPV-responsive T-cell expansion in HPV16-positive patients.

The CDR3 covers 15 residues. Germline-derived CDR1 and CDR2 are MDHEN and SYDVKM. The V gene end was trimmed by 5 bases and the J gene end by 5 bases; junction bases not matched to a gene: 7. This rearrangement joins TRBV28 to TRBJ1-2; 11 bases fit TRBD1. The specimen comprised tumor tissue, sampled from a patient who underwent chemoradiotherapy. The source is a human donor with HPV-associated anogenital cancer. This chain's CDR3 is CASSGWTGGAYGYTF. The DNA for the CDR3 is TGTGCCAGCAGTGGGTGGACAGGGGGCGCGTATGGCTACACCTTC.